This TCR beta chain appears in the sequencing data of a study of prognosis after radiotherapy for stage I lung cancer (dated by TCRdb to the early 2020s). Study-wide context: Approximately 20 stage I NSCLC patients were enrolled in Nanjing, China, between 2018 and January 2019. Fourteen of the patients presented with newly diagnosed primary stage I lung tumors; five or six had oligometastatic NSCLC following surgical resection of the primary tumor. Tumor histology was squamous cell carcinoma in more than 5 patients and adenocarcinoma in under 15. Every patient was regarded as medically inoperable, because of comorbidities in more than 10 cases and refusal of surgery in 7 cases. Concurrent therapy was not administered to any patient alongside SBRT. The study sequenced some 38 blood samples from some 19 patients, one before and one after SBRT per patient. This study profiled peripheral blood TCR beta repertoires from stage I NSCLC patients before and after stereotactic body radiotherapy and linked the repertoires to distant failure. After SBRT, distant metastases developed in four of the 19 patients at a median of 7 months, while the remaining 15 patients had no significant progression. SBRT was delivered in 3 to 5 fractions with a biologically effective dose of at least 100 Gy, and image-guided IMRT or VMAT was used for delivery. The cohort comprised fewer than 15 men and about 6 women with a median age of 74.5 years, ranging from about 53 to 84 years.

The paper's findings and limits, for the study overall: Tumor specificity of expanded TCR clones was not determined. All reported P values were unadjusted for multiple comparisons. After SBRT, the count of unique TCR clones dropped from a median of approximately 10,000 beforehand to nearly 7,000 afterward (Wilcoxon paired P=0.011). Post-SBRT Shannon entropy and its change from baseline were lower in patients who developed distant metastases; baseline Shannon entropy was not associated with metastases. The study was limited by the small cohort and short follow-up, and independent validation of the study findings is required. Differences by metastasis status were reportedly seen in TRBV and TRBJ usage frequencies, involving two V genes at baseline and, after SBRT, several V genes and two J genes.

Two rounds of multiplex PCR on genomic DNA were used to amplify the TCR beta CDR3 region. In the first round of PCR, primers specific to each TRBV and TRBJ gene were used, and the primer sequences are filed in Chinese patent CN105087789A. Universal primers were used in the second round of PCR. The Roche High Pure PCR Template Preparation Kit was used to extract genomic DNA from the frozen PBMCs. Libraries were sequenced paired-end with 151 bp reads on an Illumina HiSeq 3000. The original pipeline was this. CutAdapt was used to discard raw reads that did not contain the multiplex PCR primer sequences. Using PEAR, the high-quality paired reads were merged into contigs. By alignment to reference sequences, MiXCR assigned TRB V, D and J gene segments to each contig. CDR3 sequences were clustered by base quality and sequence similarity to remove sequencing errors. Shannon entropy normalized by the natural log of productive TCR sequence number was used as the measure of diversity. Clonality was defined as one minus Shannon entropy divided by the natural log of the number of unique clonotypes. The Youden index of ROC curves was used to select progression-free survival cut-offs for repertoire metrics, and analyses were performed in R 3.5.3. The public reads were run again by TCRdb, first through fastp at Q25 and then through MiXCR, and only productive beta chains were kept. All rows with the same CDR3 protein become a single entry with the most common DNA and genes. These V and J calls rely on TCRdb rather than the paper's analysis. A total of about 35,000 distinct CDR3 sequences appear in this sample, under 40% of them only once. The ten largest clones capture 15% to 20% of the sample.

The V end gives up 3 bases and the J end 5 bases, leaving 18 bases in the junction not matched to a gene. CDR1 SEHNR and CDR2 FQNEAQ are derived from the germline V gene (reference sequence). The CDR3 numbers 20 residues from cysteine through phenylalanine. Only CDR3 DNA is held: 60 bases, read in frame from base 1. This clonotype appeared many times. Its antigen has not been determined. Base qualities were left out, and no much larger clone turns up one base away. A history of other malignancies or of prior chemotherapy or radiotherapy was absent in all patients, and node-negative disease was shown on CT and PET/CT in all patients. At each of two time points, approximately 6.6 milliliters of peripheral venous blood were collected in EDTA tubes. PBMCs were isolated by Ficoll-Paque Plus density-gradient centrifugation. Immediately after collection, samples were stored at -80 degrees C until analysis.

The sequenced sample was PBMCs, obtained before or after stereotactic body radiation therapy (not recorded which). The sequence joins TRBV7-9 to TRBJ2-1; 11 central bases correspond to TRBD2. The receptor comes from a donor older than 45 with non-small cell lung cancer. The CDR3 region reads CASSFPLGLAGGGLNNEQFF. The nucleotide sequence reads TGTGCCAGCAGCTTTCCCCTCGGGCTAGCGGGAGGTGGCCTCAACAATGAGCAGTTCTTC.